Listed below are T cell receptor beta chains from one sample, sequenced in a study of T cells after yellow fever vaccination. TCRdb redid the calling of the 5' RACE reads with MiXCR, one entry per CDR3 protein. This sample has 500,000 to 700,000 distinct CDR3 sequences, with roughly 19% found just once. The source was PBMCs, collected 15 days after the yellow fever booster vaccination. These receptors were collected from a young man who received the YFV17D yellow fever vaccine. The CDR3 runs from the conserved cysteine through the conserved F or W. A D gene is named only where the DNA matches it firmly. The size field is filled for only some rows; it gives once, few, many or a size class.

D	V	length	J	size	CDR3	DNA
TRBD1	TRBV7-9	14	TRBJ2-4	few	CASSLGTGWDIQYF	TGTGCCAGCAGCTTAGGGACAGGGTGGGACATTCAGTACTTC
TRBD1	TRBV20-1	16	TRBJ2-3	.	CSAMGTGTADTDTQYF	TGCAGTGCTATGGGAACCGGGACAGCAGACACAGATACGCAGTATTTT
.	TRBV28	13	TRBJ2-7	once	CASRDRPPGEQYF	TGTGCCAGCAGGGACAGACCACCGGGGGAGCAGTACTTC
.	TRBV30	12	TRBJ1-2	once	CAWSSVPRGYTF	TGTGCCTGGAGCTCGGTCCCTCGGGGCTACACCTTC
.	TRBV6-1	13	TRBJ1-4	.	CASRTQLDEKLFF	TGTGCCAGCAGGACCCAGCTGGATGAAAAACTGTTTTTT
TRBD1	TRBV20-1	16	TRBJ2-1	.	CCAPSHRGLSYNEQFF	TGCTGTGCTCCTTCCCACAGGGGCCTCTCCTACAACGAGCAGTTCTTC
TRBD1	TRBV12-3/TRBV12-4	16	TRBJ2-3	.	CASSPSDRAFTDTQYF	TGTGCCAGCAGTCCATCGGACAGGGCTTTCACAGATACGCAGTATTTT
.	TRBV20-1	12	TRBJ2-2	few	CSARRGAGELFF	TGCAGTGCTAGAAGGGGGGCCGGGGAGCTGTTTTTT
.	TRBV3-1	17	TRBJ2-4	few	CASSQDRGALAKNIQYF	TGTGCCAGCAGCCAAGATAGGGGGGCTTTAGCCAAAAACATTCAGTACTTC
.	TRBV28	14	TRBJ2-7	.	CASRGAERSLEQYF	TGTGCCAGCAGGGGGGCGGAGAGGAGTTTGGAGCAGTACTTC
TRBD2	TRBV5-4	14	TRBJ2-1	.	CAGQREGIYNEQFF	TGTGCCGGTCAACGGGAGGGGATCTACAATGAGCAGTTCTTC
.	TRBV28	15	TRBJ2-3	.	CASSPAPVARDTQYF	TGTGCCAGCAGCCCCGCCCCCGTGGCCCGGGATACGCAGTATTTT
.	TRBV7-2	13	TRBJ2-5	many	CASSLGAKETQYF	TGTGCCAGCAGCTTAGGAGCCAAGGAGACCCAGTACTTC
.	TRBV7-2	15	TRBJ2-3	many	CASSLVKVGTDTQYF	TGTGCCAGCAGCTTAGTAAAAGTCGGCACAGATACGCAGTATTTT
TRBD2	TRBV12-5	17	TRBJ2-7	.	CASGPAPRTSGAYEQYF	TGTGCTAGTGGTCCCGCACCCCGGACTAGCGGGGCCTACGAGCAGTACTTC
.	TRBV7-8	15	TRBJ2-2	many	CASSLGWRHTGELFF	TGTGCCAGCAGCTTAGGTTGGCGGCACACCGGGGAGCTGTTTTTT
TRBD2	TRBV29-1	17	TRBJ2-1	few	CSVEVGSGTSGYNEQFF	TGCAGCGTTGAAGTGGGCTCCGGGACTAGCGGATACAATGAGCAGTTCTTC